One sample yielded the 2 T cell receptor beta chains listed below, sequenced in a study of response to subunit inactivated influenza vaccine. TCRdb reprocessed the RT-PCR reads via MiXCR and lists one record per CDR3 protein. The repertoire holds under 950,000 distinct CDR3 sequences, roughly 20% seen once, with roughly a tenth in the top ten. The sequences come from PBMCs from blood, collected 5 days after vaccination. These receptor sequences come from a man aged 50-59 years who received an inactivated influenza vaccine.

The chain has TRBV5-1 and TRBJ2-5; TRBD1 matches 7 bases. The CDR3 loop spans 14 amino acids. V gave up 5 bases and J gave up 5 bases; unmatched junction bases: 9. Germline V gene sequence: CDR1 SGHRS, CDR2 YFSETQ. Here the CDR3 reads CASRTGTALETQYF. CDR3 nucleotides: TGCGCCAGCAGAACCGGGACAGCATTGGAGACCCAGTACTTC.

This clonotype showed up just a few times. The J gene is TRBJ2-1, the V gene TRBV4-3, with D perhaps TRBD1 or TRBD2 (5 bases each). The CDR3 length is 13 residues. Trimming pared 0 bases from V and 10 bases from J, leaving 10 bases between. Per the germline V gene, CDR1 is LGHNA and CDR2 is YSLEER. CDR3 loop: CASSQEPWGEQFF. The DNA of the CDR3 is TGCGCCAGCAGCCAAGAACCTTGGGGGGAGCAGTTCTTC.